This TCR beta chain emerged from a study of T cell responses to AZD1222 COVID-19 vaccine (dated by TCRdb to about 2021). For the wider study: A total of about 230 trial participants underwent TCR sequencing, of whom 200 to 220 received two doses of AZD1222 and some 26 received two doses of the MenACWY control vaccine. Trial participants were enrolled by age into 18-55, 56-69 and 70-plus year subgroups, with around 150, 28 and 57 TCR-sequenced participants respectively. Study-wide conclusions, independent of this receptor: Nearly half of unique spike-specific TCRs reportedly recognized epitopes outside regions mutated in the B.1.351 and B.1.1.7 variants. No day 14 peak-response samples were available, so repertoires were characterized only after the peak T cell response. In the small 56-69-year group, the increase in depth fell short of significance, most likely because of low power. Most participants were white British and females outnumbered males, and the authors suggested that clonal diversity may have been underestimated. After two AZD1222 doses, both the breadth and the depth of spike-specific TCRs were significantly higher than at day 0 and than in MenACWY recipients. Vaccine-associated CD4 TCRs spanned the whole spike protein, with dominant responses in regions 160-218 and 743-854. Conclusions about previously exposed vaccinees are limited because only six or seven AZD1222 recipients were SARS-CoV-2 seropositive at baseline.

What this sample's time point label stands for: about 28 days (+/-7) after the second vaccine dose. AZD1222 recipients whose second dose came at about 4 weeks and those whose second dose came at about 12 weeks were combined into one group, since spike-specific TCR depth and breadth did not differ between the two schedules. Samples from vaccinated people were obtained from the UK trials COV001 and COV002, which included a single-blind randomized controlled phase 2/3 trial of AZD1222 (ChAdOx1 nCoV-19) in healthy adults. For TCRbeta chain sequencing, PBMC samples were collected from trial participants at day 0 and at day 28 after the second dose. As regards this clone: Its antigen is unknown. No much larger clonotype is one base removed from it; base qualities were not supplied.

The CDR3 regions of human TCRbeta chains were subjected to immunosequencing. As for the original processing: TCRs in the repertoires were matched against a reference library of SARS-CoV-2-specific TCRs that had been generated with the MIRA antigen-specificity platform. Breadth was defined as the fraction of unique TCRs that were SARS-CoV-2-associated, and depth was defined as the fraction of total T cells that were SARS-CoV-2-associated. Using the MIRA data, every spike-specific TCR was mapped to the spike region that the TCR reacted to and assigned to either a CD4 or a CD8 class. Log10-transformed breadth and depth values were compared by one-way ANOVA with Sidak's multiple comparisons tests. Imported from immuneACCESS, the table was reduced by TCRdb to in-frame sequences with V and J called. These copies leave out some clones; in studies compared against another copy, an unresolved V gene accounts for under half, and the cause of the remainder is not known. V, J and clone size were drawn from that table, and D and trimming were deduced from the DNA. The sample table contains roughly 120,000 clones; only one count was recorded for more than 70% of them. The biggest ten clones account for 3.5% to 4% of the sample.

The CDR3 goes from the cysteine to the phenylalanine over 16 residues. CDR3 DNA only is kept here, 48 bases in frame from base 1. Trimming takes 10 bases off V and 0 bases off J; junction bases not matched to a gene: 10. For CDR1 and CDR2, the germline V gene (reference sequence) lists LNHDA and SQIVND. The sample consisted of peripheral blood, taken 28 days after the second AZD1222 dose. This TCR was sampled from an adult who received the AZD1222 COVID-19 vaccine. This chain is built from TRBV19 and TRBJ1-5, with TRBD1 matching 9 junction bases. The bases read TGTGCCACCCTACAGGGGGCGAAGAATAGCAATCAGCCCCAGCATTTT. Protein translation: CATLQGAKNSNQPQHF.